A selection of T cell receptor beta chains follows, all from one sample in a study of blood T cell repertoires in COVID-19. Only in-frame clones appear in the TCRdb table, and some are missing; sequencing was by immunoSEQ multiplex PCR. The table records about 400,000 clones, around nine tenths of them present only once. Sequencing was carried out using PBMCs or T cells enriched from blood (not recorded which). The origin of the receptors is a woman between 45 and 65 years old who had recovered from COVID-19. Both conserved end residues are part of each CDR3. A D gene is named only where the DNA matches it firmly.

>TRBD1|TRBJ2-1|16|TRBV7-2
TGTGCCAGCAGCTCACAGGGGTCCCTATCCTACAATGAGCAGTTCTTC
CASSSQGSLSYNEQFF
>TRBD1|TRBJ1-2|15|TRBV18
TGTGCCAGCTCACCACCAGGGACAGCCAACTATGGCTACACCTTC
CASSPPGTANYGYTF
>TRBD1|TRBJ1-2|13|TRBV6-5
TGTGCCAGCAGAGATACAGGGGGCCGTGGCTACACCTTC
CASRDTGGRGYTF
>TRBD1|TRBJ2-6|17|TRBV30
TGTGCCTGGCTCTGGGAACAGGGGGGTTCTGGGGCCAACGTCCTGACTTTC
CAWLWEQGGSGANVLTF
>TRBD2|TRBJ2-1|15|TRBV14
TGTGCCAGCAGCCGTGGACTAGCGAACTACAATGAGCAGTTCTTC
CASSRGLANYNEQFF
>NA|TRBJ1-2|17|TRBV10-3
TGTGCCATCAGTGAGTCTAGCGGGGAACCTGCGGTTCGAGGCTACACCTTC
CAISESSGEPAVRGYTF
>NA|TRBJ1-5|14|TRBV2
TGTGCCAGCAGTCAGCCGCGCGGGAATCAGCCCCAGCATTTT
CASSQPRGNQPQHF
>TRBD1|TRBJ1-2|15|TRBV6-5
TGTGCCAGCAGCTACGGGGGACAGGTCGATTTTGGCTACACCTTC
CASSYGGQVDFGYTF
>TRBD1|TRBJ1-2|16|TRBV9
TGTGCCAGCAGCGTAGTTGGGACAGCTGACTTATATGGCTACACCTTC
CASSVVGTADLYGYTF
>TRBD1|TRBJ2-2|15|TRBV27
TGTGCCAACAGCCCCGACAGGGAGCACACCGGGGAGCTGTTTTTT
CANSPDREHTGELFF
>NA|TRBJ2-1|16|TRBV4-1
TGCGCCAGCAGCCAAGGGCGGTGGGGCAAAAACGATGAGCAGTTCTTC
CASSQGRWGKNDEQFF
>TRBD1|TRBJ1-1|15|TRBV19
TGTGCCAGTAGTATGACAGGGGTCATGAACACTGAAGCTTTCTTT
CASSMTGVMNTEAFF
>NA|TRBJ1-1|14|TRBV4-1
TGCGCCAGCAGCCAGGCGGCCGGTTATGCTGAAGCTTTCTTT
CASSQAAGYAEAFF
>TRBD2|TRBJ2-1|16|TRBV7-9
TGTGCCAGCAGCGCCACCGGGACTAGGTCTTACAATGAGCAGTTCTTC
CASSATGTRSYNEQFF
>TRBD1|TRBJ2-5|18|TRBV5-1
TGCGCCAGCAGCTTGGGGACAGGGACTGGAACCTTCCAAGAGACCCAGTACTTC
CASSLGTGTGTFQETQYF